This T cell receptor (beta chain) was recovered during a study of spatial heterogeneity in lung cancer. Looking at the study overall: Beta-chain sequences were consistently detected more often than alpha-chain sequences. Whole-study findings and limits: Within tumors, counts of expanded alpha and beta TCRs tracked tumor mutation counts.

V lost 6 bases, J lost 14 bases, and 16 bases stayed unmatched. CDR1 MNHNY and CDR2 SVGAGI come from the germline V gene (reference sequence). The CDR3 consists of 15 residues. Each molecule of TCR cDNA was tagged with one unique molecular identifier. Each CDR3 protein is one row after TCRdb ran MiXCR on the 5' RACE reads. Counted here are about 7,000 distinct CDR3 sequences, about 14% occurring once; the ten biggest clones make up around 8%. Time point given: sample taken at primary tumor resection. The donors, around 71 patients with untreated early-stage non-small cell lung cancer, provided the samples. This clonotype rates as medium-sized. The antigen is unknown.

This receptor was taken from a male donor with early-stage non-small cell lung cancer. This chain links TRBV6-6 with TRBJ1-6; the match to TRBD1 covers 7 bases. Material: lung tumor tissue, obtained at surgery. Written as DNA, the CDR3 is TGTGCCAGCAGGCCAGCGGACCTAGGGGGCCACTCCCTCCACTTT. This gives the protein CASRPADLGGHSLHF.